The sequence of this TCR beta chain was determined in a study of cytomegalovirus exposure and HLA in healthy donors (dated by TCRdb to 2016 to 2017). Some background on the complete study: An earlier analysis of some 600 of the donors reported roughly 300 Gb of sequence data and roughly 120 million unique TCR beta sequences obtained from around 170 million T cells. Approximately 310 gigabases of sequencing data and 70 million to 100 million unique TCR sequences made up an early release that covered fewer than 650 HLA-typed donors. The genetic ancestry cluster associated with self-reported Caucasian donors included about 84% of the roughly 360 genotyped donors. The aim of the study was to test whether cataloging public T cell receptors could identify signatures of past pathogen exposure. The T cell repertoires of 670 or so subjects were profiled by immunosequencing and related to cytomegalovirus serostatus. A separate validation cohort of some 130 different subjects was used in addition to the roughly 700-subject first cohort. The study combined high-throughput TCR immunosequencing, statistical association of individual TCRs with disease status, and machine learning to predict cytomegalovirus infection status. To study patterns of TCR occurrence, a later analysis re-analyzed previously published TCR beta repertoires from around 660 donors and added high-resolution HLA genotyping. Rather than using new phenotypic data, the later analysis identified candidate immune exposures from TCR beta sequences and from how often those sequences occurred across donors. In an earlier analysis of more than 550 of the donors, high-throughput TCR beta sequencing was used to judge whether each TCR beta V gene segment behaved as functional or pseudogenic. Donor age, sex, ethnicity and CMV serostatus were compiled together with the repertoire data. A later genetic analysis used genome-wide SNP genotypes for about 65% of the roughly 700 donors, treating that subset as a discovery cohort. Every discovery cohort repertoire had been produced on one sequencing platform. HLA typing included class I and class II loci at four-digit resolution. The number of donors typed differed by locus, with about 629-630 for A, B, C, DRB1 and DQB1, around 560 for DQA1, 600 to 610 for DPA1, and approximately 470 for DPB1. Roughly five DR-DQ haplotypes were handled as single units for association and clustering, since linkage in the cohort was strong. Across under 500 genotyped donors of the cohort, an average of about 240,000 unique TCR beta nucleotide sequences per donor were sequenced, and about a sixth of those sequences were non-productive. Broader findings and caveats from the paper: The 87-base-pair reads could not distinguish some IMGT-functional V segments, including TRBV6-2 and TRBV6-3, so those segments were excluded. In an earlier analysis of 587 of the donors, most TCR beta V segments appeared in productive rearrangements about 87% or about 30% of the time, broadly matching IMGT annotations. The study listed 150 to 200 TCR beta chains as associated with cytomegalovirus. Roughly uniform sequencing depth across donors was assumed in presence/absence analyses, although this assumption may not hold. Specific HLA alleles were associated with 15,000 to 20,000 TCR beta sequences at a false discovery rate of 0.05 in a later analysis. Several of the top co-occurrence clusters appeared to be linked to parvovirus B19, influenza, CMV and Epstein-Barr virus, according to a later analysis. Compared with the 666-donor mean, donors in an Asian-associated ancestry cluster had fewer N-insertions in productive TCRs, according to a later genetic analysis. Most TCR sequences were seen in very few donors, while some public TCRs were found in many individuals. In a later analysis, HLA-associated TCR beta chains showed more clonal expansion and lower generation probabilities than non-associated chains that were equally common. In a later genetic analysis, a missense DCLRE1C variant was associated with V-gene and J-gene trimming of TCR beta chains, and the association was replicated in an independent cohort. According to the authors, the approach could potentially be generalized to other disease states and immunological phenotypes. A further reported finding was that TCR beta sequences accurately predicted the HLA-A and HLA-B alleles for most subjects in the first cohort. In this cohort, only TCR beta chains were sequenced, and detectable features were limited by the absence of alpha or paired-chain data. Over 15 rarely observed V segments, including chromosome 9 orphons, were excluded from the earlier analysis of a few hundred of the donors because counts were too low. According to a later analysis, most CMV-associated TCR beta chains appeared to be HLA-restricted, and the HLA associations seemed to be driven largely by CMV exposure. Linkage disequilibrium might explain the correlated functional status among segregating V segments, but an unknown experimental factor could not be excluded. In both the original and validation cohorts, the classifier was reported to diagnose cytomegalovirus status with high specificity and sensitivity. Three of the identified cytomegalovirus-associated TCR beta chains were confirmed in vitro to be specific for cytomegalovirus antigens. When HLA alleles, especially DR and DQ, strongly co-occurred, TCR associations were difficult to assign to individual alleles. Immune exposure information for the cohort was limited to CMV serostatus. A later analysis found that TCR association rates varied across HLA loci, with DRB1 alleles showing the most associated TCRs and HLA-C alleles the fewest. A group of highly shared sequence variants was considered likely to be a technical artifact of the sequencing pipeline. Because some donors lacked HLA typing at each locus, the association tests relied only on the typed subset.

Libraries were built with the immunoSEQ multiplex PCR assay. The multiplex PCR relied on a mix of 60 forward primers for TCR Vbeta segments and 13 reverse primers for TCR Jbeta segments. Amplification of the CDR3 region of rearranged TCR beta genes was performed with a multiplex PCR assay on genomic DNA. The amplified TCR beta libraries were sequenced on the Illumina HiSeq System as 87-base-pair reads. The original pipeline was this. Across the 670 or so repertoires, a later analysis counted 78 million or so unique TCR beta chains, 9.5 million to 13 million of which were shared by at least two donors. A nearest-neighbor algorithm error-corrected the raw reads and collapsed the reads into unique sequences, merging closely related sequences to remove PCR and sequencing errors. Alignment of CDR3 sequences to IMGT reference sequences was used to assign V, D and J gene segments. For a sequence to be retained, at least a six-nucleotide match to both a V gene segment and a J gene segment was required. Rearrangements were called productive when the CDR3 lacked stop codons and stayed in frame with V and J; all others were non-productive. CDR3 was defined according to IMGT convention as the region running from the second conserved V-encoded cysteine to the conserved J-encoded phenylalanine. The earlier analysis of about 610 of the donors excluded sequences that lacked an unambiguous match to a single V gene segment. In an earlier analysis of 587 of the donors, V segments were called functional above 56.7% productive rearrangements and were called segregating when the between-donor standard deviation exceeded 5%. A statistical classification framework was developed to diagnose cytomegalovirus status using the catalog of TCR beta chain sequences. In a later analysis, TCR nucleotide sequences were compared against IMGT/GENE-DB human TR gene sequences so that V and J genes could be assigned. Using the TCRdist pipeline, a later analysis assigned CDR3 sequences along with most-parsimonious VDJ recombination scenarios. A later analysis defined each TCR beta chain by its CDR3 amino acid sequence plus V-gene family, and excluded reads lacking a unique V-gene family. As a way to deal with suspected cross-contamination and a sequencing artifact, a later analysis dropped roughly 600 nucleotide sequences that were highly shared and had low generation probability. For each public chain, a later analysis derived a clonal expansion index from normalized ranks of inferred template counts within each repertoire. A later analysis computed generation probabilities with a VDJ recombination model fitted to out-of-frame rearrangements, and checked the results against IGoR. A later analysis scored TCR-TCR, TCR-HLA and TCR-CMV co-occurrence with hypergeometric tests, applying a repertoire-size bias correction to TCR pairs. To estimate false discovery rates, a later analysis permuted the HLA or CMV assignments 20 times. In a later analysis, co-occurring TCRs were grouped using DBSCAN, with TCRdist sequence similarity added in when clustering inside HLA-allele-positive subsets. Co-occurrence clustering excluded repertoires with fewer than 30,000 or more than 120,000 public chains, plus five with anomalous nucleotide sharing. TCRdb obtained this table from immuneACCESS and retained in-frame rearrangements with V and J assigned. These tables miss some clones; where compared with another copy, unresolved V genes account for less than half of the shortfall, and the remainder is unexplained. V, J and clone size were drawn from that table, and D and trimming were deduced from the DNA. The sample records approximately 46,000 clones, approximately 65% of which are singletons. Approximately 6% of the sample lies in the top ten.

The cohort comprised more than 550 healthy bone marrow donors. Cohort members were all nominally healthy when sampled, although unrecorded immune exposures were likely present. The donor tested CMV seronegative, placing the donor among the 350 or so seronegative members of the cohort. Every donor gave a peripheral blood sample, and the peripheral blood mononuclear cells from that sample were used for TCR beta sequencing. Genomic DNA extraction from the blood cell samples was performed with the Qiagen DNeasy Blood Extraction Kit. This clone appeared a single time. The antigen it recognizes is unknown. No quality values exist for individual bases; no much larger clone is one base distant. Trimming takes 2 bases off V and 1 base off J; junction bases not matched to a gene: 5. CDR1 and CDR2 are read off the germline V gene as MNHNS and SASEGT. Spanning cysteine to phenylalanine, the CDR3 consists of 16 amino acids. CDR3 DNA is the only sequence kept; it has 48 bases, read in frame from the first base.

Here the chain combines TRBV6-1 and TRBJ2-4, with TRBD1 matching 7 junction bases. This receptor was identified in a man younger than 40 in good health and CMV-seronegative. The sequencing sample was made of PBMCs. The DNA sequence reads TGTGCCAGCAGTGAAACGACAGGGTGGGCCAAAAACATTCAGTACTTC. Its translation reads: CASSETTGWAKNIQYF.